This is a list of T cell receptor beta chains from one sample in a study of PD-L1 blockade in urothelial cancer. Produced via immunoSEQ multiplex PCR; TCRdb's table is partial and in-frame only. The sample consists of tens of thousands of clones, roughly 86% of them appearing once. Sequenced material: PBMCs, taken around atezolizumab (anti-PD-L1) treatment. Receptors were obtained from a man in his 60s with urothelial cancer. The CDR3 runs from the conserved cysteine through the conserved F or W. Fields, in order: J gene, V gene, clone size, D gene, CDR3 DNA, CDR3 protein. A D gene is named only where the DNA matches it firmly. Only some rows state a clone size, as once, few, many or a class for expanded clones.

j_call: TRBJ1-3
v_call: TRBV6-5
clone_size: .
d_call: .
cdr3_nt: TGTGCCAGCAGTTCCAGCGCGGGGGGCCTTGGAAACACCATATATTTT
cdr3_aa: CASSSSAGGLGNTIYF

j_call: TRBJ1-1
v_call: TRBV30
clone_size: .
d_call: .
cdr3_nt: TGTGCCTGTCCCAAAACCGGACAAGGGATAAACACTGAAGCTTTCTTT
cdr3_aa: CACPKTGQGINTEAFF

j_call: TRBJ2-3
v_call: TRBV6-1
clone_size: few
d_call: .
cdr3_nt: TGTGCCAGCAGTGCGCTAACTAGCACAGATACGCAGTATTTT
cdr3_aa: CASSALTSTDTQYF

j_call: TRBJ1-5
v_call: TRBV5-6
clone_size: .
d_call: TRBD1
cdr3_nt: TGTGCCAGCAGCTTCAGGGGACAGCCTAATCAGCCCCAGCATTTT
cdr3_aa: CASSFRGQPNQPQHF

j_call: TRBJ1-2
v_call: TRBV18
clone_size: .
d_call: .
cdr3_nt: TGTGCCAGCTCCCAACGACGAGCCGGCCCAGGCGATGGCTACACCTTC
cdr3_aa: CASSQRRAGPGDGYTF

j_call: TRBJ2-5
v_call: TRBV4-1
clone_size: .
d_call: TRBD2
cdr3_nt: TGCGCCAGCAGCCTCGGGACTAGCGTCCAAGAGACCCAGTACTTC
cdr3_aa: CASSLGTSVQETQYF

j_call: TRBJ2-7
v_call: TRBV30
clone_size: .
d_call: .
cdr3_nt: TGTGCCTGGAGCGGGGTAGCACTGAACTACGAGCAGTACTTC
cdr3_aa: CAWSGVALNYEQYF

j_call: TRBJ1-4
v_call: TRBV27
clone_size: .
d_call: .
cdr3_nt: TGTGCCAGCCGCTTGGAGGGGTCTAATGAAAAACTGTTTTTT
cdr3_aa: CASRLEGSNEKLFF

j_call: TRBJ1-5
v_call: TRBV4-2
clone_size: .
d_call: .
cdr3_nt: TGTGCCAGCAGCCAAGTGGCAGTCAATCAGCCCCAGCATTTT
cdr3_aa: CASSQVAVNQPQHF

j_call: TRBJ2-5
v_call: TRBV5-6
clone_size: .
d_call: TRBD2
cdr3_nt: TGTGCCAGCAGCTTGGCCGTTGCTAGCGGGGGGGCCCGTGAGACCCAGTACTTC
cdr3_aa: CASSLAVASGGARETQYF

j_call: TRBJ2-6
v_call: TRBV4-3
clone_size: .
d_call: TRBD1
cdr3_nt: TGCGCCAGCAGCCAAGATACTCGGGCGGGACAGGGCGACGTCCTGACTTTC
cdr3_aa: CASSQDTRAGQGDVLTF

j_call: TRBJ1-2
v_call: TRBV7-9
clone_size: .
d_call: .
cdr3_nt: TGTGCCGCGATGCGGGGGGCAGGGGGCTACACCTTC
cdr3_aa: CAAMRGAGGYTF

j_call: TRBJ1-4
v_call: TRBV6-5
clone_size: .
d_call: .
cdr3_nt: TGTGCCAGCACCTGGTCCTACGGGGAAAAACTGTTTTTT
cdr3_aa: CASTWSYGEKLFF

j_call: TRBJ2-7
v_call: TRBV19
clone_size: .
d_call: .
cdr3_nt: TGTGCCAGTAGTACCAAACCGACAGGTTACGAGCAGTACTTC
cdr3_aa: CASSTKPTGYEQYF

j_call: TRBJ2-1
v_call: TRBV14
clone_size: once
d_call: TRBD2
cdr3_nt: TGTGCCAGCAGCCAAGGGTTAGCGGGCTACAATGAGCAGTTCTTC
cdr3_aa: CASSQGLAGYNEQFF

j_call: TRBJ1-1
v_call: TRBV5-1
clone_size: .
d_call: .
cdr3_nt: TGCGCCAGCAGCTTGCAGGGAGGAATGAACACTGAAGCTTTCTTT
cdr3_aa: CASSLQGGMNTEAFF

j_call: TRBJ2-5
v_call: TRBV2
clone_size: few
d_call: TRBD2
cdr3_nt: TGTGCCAGCGGGACTACAATAATGTCCCAGTACTTC
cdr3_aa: CASGTTIMSQYF

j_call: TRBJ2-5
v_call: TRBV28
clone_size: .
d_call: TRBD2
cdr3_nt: TGTGCCAGCAGTTTTAATCCGGGACTACAAGAGACCCAGTACTTC
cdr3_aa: CASSFNPGLQETQYF

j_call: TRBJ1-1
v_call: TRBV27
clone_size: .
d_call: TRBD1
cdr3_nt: TGTGCCAGCACGGACAGGAATAAAAACACTGAAGCTTTCTTT
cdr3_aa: CASTDRNKNTEAFF

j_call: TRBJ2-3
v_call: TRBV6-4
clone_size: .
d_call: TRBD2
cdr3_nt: TGTGCCAGCAGTGAGGGACTAGCGGCAGATACGCAGTATTTT
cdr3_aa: CASSEGLAADTQYF